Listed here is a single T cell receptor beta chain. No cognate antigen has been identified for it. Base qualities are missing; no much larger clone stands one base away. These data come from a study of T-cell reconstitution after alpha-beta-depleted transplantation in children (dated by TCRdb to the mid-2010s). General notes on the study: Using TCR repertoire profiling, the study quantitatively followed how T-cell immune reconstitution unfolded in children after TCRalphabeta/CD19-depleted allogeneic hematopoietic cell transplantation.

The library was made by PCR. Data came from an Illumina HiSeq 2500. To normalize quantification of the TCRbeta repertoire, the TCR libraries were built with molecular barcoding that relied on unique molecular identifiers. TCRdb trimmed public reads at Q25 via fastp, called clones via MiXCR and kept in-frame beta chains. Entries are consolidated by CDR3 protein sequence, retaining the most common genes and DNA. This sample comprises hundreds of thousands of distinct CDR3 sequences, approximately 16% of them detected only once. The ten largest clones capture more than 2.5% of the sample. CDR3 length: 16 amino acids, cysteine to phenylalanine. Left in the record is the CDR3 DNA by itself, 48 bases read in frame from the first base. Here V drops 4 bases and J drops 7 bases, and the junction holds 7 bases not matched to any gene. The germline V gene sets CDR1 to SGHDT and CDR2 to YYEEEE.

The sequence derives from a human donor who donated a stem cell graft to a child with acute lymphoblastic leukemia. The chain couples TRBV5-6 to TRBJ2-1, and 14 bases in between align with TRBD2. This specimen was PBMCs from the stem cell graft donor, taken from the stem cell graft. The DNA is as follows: TGTGCCAGCAGCACAGGACTAGCGGGGGGCGAAAATGAGCAGTTCTTC. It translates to CASSTGLAGGENEQFF.